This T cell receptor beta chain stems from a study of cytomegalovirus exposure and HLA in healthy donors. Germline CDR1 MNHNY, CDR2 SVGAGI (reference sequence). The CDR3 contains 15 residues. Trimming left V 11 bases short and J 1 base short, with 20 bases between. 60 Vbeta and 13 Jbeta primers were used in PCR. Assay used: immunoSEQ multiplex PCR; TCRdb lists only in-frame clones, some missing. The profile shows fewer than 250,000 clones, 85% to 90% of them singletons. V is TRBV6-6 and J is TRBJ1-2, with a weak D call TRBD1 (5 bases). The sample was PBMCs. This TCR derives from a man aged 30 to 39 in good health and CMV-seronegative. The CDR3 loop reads CASTREGSYNYGYTF. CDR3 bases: TGTGCCTCCACCCGGGAGGGGAGTTATAACTATGGCTACACCTTC.